Presented here are 28 T cell receptor beta chains from one specimen sequenced in a study of T-cell memory formation after mild COVID-19. TCRdb ran MiXCR on the 5' RACE reads and lists one entry per CDR3 protein. This sample has more than 150,000 distinct CDR3 sequences, with 15% to 20% found just once. Sequenced input: PBMCs or a T cell subset sorted from them (not recorded which). The origin of the receptors is a man aged 18 to 29 who had mild COVID-19 (a few samples of this study predate the infection). Cell type and time point are not known.

This clonotype was counted only a few times. The chain employs TRBV6-5 and TRBJ1-1, with D possibly matching TRBD1 (5 bases). V was cut by 6 bases and J by 6 bases, with 20 bases left in between. CDR1 and CDR2 from the germline V gene are MNHEY and SVGAGI. The CDR3 totals 15 residues. The CDR3 DNA reads TGTGCCAGCAGGGTCTCAACAGGTGTGAGTCCTGAAGCTTTCTTT. Translation gives CASRVSTGVSPEAFF.

This clonotype was recorded a few times. The chain employs TRBV12-3 or TRBV12-4 and TRBJ2-5; no clear D gene. The CDR3 runs 14 residues. Trimming cost V 7 bases and J 4 bases, with 16 bases left between them. The CDR3 DNA is TGTGCCAGCAAGTTTGGTGGGGATCCAGAGACCCAGTACTTC. It encodes CASKFGGDPETQYF.

This clonotype came up many times. This chain joins TRBV30 and TRBJ2-4; D unresolved. CDR1 and CDR2 from the germline V gene are GTSNPN and SVGIG (reference sequence). The CDR3 is 13 amino acids. CDR3 protein: CATSRVAKNIQYF. DNA for the CDR3: TGTGCGACCAGCCGGGTAGCCAAAAACATTCAGTACTTC.

The CDR3, as DNA: TGTGCCAGCGAGGGGTCGGCAGGGGTCAATTCACCCCTCCACTTT. It specifies CASEGSAGVNSPLHF. The gene calls are TRBV7-9 and TRBJ1-6, with D possibly TRBD1 on 6 matching bases. The CDR3 totals 15 residues. Germline CDR1 reads SEHNR; CDR2 reads FQNEAQ (reference sequence). With 8 bases removed from V and 7 bases from J, the gap between germline ends came to 18 bases.

This sequence joins TRBV20-1 and TRBJ2-1; TRBD1 or TRBD2 may be the D gene (6 bases each). The CDR3 consists of 14 residues. Trimming left V 3 bases short and J 2 bases short, with 11 bases between. Germline CDR1 and CDR2: DFQATT and SNEGSKA (reference sequence). This CDR3 is CSASRGPTYNEQFF. The CDR3 DNA reads TGCAGTGCTAGCCGGGGGCCAACCTACAATGAGCAGTTCTTC.

This clonotype turned up a few times. This chain connects TRBV20-1 to TRBJ1-6; maybe TRBD1 (5 bases). Per the germline V gene, CDR1 is DFQATT and CDR2 is SNEGSKA (reference sequence). The CDR3 loop spans 15 amino acids. The ends were cut back, 4 bases at V and 5 bases at J, with 15 bases in the middle. The CDR3 region has the DNA TGCAGTGCTACCTCCGCGGGGGGAGATAATTCACCCCTCCACTTT. This translates into CSATSAGGDNSPLHF.

V and J are TRBV12-3 or TRBV12-4 and TRBJ2-6; tentative D call: TRBD2 (5 bases). V was clipped by 8 bases and J by 1 base, with 9 bases between them. The CDR3 runs to 14 residues. The CDR3 loop reads CASGSGSGANVLTF. The DNA of the CDR3 is TGTGCCAGCGGATCGGGGTCTGGGGCCAACGTCCTGACTTTC.

This chain connects TRBV10-3 to TRBJ1-5; 11 bases agree with TRBD1. Germline loops: CDR1 ENHRY, CDR2 SYGVKD. The CDR3 is 16 residues long. Trimming removed 0 bases from V and 2 bases from J; junction bases left unmatched: 0. CDR3 in DNA: TGTGCCATCAGTGAGTCGGGACAGGGGGGCAATCAGCCCCAGCATTTT. Translating it yields CAISESGQGGNQPQHF.

The chain employs TRBV7-9 and TRBJ2-2; tentatively, D is TRBD1 (6 bases). The germline V and J ends were trimmed by 3 bases and 6 bases, with 8 bases remaining between them. In germline, CDR1 is SEHNR, CDR2 FQNEAQ (reference sequence). This CDR3 has 13 amino acids. The CDR3 region is CASSFRGAGELFF. The CDR3 coding sequence is TGTGCCAGCAGCTTCAGGGGCGCCGGGGAGCTGTTTTTT.

The rearrangement uses TRBV7-8 and TRBJ2-5; 7 bases align to TRBD1. The CDR3 runs to 18 residues. Germline CDR1 and CDR2: SGHVS and FQNEAQ. V shed 4 bases, J shed 5 bases, and the junction held 19 bases outside the gene matches. The CDR3 region is CASSSILKQGPDRETQYF. In DNA, the CDR3 is TGTGCCAGCAGCTCTATCTTAAAACAGGGGCCCGACCGCGAGACCCAGTACTTC.

V usage is TRBV5-1 and J usage is TRBJ1-1, with 9 nucleotides matching TRBD1. The CDR3 is 14 amino acids. Germline CDR1 SGHRS, CDR2 YFSETQ. After removal of 4 bases from V and 3 bases from J, the junction contained 4 bases not matched to a gene. CDR3 in amino acids: CASSEQGADTEAFF. The CDR3 nucleotides read TGCGCCAGCAGCGAACAGGGGGCAGACACTGAAGCTTTCTTT.

This rearrangement joins TRBV5-1 to TRBJ2-3; D not certain. Germline assignment: CDR1 SGHRS and CDR2 YFSETQ. V lost 0 bases to trimming and J lost 7 bases, with 18 bases between them. The CDR3 extends over 16 amino acids. CDR3 nucleotides: TGCGCCAGCAGCTTGGAAGGTGGGCAGTATCAAAATACGCAGTATTTT. Encoded protein: CASSLEGGQYQNTQYF.

The V and J genes are TRBV11-2 and TRBJ1-5; D not certain. The CDR3 has 13 residues. Germline V lookup: CDR1 SGHAT, CDR2 FQNNGV. Between the trimmed V and J ends, which lost 4 bases and 4 bases, there was a span of 8 bases. The CDR3 DNA reads TGTGCCAGCAGCTCCAGTTTGAATCAGCCCCAGCATTTT. It is translated as CASSSSLNQPQHF.

V gene TRBV5-1 combines with J gene TRBJ1-1; D gene uncertain. Deletions cut 3 bases from V and 4 bases from J, with 13 bases between. From germline, CDR1 is SGHRS and CDR2 YFSETQ. The CDR3 is 14 amino acids. CDR3 amino acids: CASSSRAVATEAFF. For the CDR3, the DNA is TGCGCCAGCAGCTCGCGGGCCGTGGCCACTGAAGCTTTCTTT.

This clonotype has a count of ten or more. The chain has TRBV5-1 and TRBJ2-2; possibly TRBD2 for D (6 bases). Deletions cut 4 bases from V and 1 base from J, with 11 bases between. The CDR3 has 15 amino acids. Per germline, CDR1 SGHRS and CDR2 YFSETQ. This CDR3 reads CASSPAEGNTGELFF. CDR3 nucleotide sequence: TGCGCCAGCAGCCCGGCGGAGGGGAACACCGGGGAGCTGTTTTTT.

The table lists this clonotype with a few counts. The V call is TRBV9, the J call TRBJ2-3; D is possibly TRBD2 (6 bases). Trimming removed 0 bases at V and 2 bases at J, with 7 bases between. The CDR3 spans 14 residues. Germline CDR1 and CDR2: SGDLS and YYNGEE. In nucleotides, the CDR3 is TGTGCCAGCAGCGTAGTAGCGGTCACAGATACGCAGTATTTT. Its protein product is CASSVVAVTDTQYF. The full variable domain, rest sourced from reference TRBV9 and TRBJ2-3, is DSGVTQTPKHLITATGQRVTLRCSPRSGDLSVYWYQQSLDQGLQFLIQYYNGEERAKGNILERFSAQQFPDLHSELNLSSLELGDSALYFCASSVVAVTDTQYFGPGTRLTVL.

The chain joins TRBV9 to TRBJ1-2; 7 bases are a match to TRBD1. Trimming cost V 3 bases and J 7 bases; bases outside gene matches: 9. The germline CDR1 and CDR2 sequences are SGDLS and YYNGEE. The length of the CDR3 is 14 residues. The CDR3 region is CASSAAGGFSGYTF. The CDR3 bases are TGTGCCAGCAGCGCCGCAGGGGGGTTCTCTGGCTACACCTTC. The full variable domain, rest sourced from reference TRBV9 and TRBJ1-2, is DSGVTQTPKHLITATGQRVTLRCSPRSGDLSVYWYQQSLDQGLQFLIQYYNGEERAKGNILERFSAQQFPDLHSELNLSSLELGDSALYFCASSAAGGFSGYTFGSGTRLTVV.

A few counts support this clonotype. The chain combines TRBV12-3 or TRBV12-4 with TRBJ2-2; D gene uncertain. V was shortened by 3 bases and J by 5 bases, with 4 bases between the two germline ends. The CDR3 spans 12 residues. CDR3 coding DNA: TGTGCCAGCAGTTTTGAGACCGGGGAGCTGTTTTTT. The encoded protein is CASSFETGELFF.

The rearrangement links TRBV7-9 to TRBJ1-1; 7 bases match TRBD1. The CDR3 spans 14 residues. With 6 bases clipped from V and 3 bases from J, the junction kept 7 bases outside the gene matches. CDR1 SEHNR and CDR2 FQNEAQ come from the germline V gene (reference sequence). CDR3 in DNA: TGTGCCAGCAGACGTCGACAGGGTCACACTGAAGCTTTCTTT. It codes for CASRRRQGHTEAFF.

The V gene is TRBV27, the J gene TRBJ1-6; D remains unclear. The germline V and J ends were trimmed by 1 base and 6 bases, with 10 bases remaining between them. The CDR3 spans 15 residues. Per the germline V gene, CDR1 is MNHEY and CDR2 is SMNVEV (reference sequence). The CDR3 loop is CASSLLGFSNSPLHF. CDR3 sequence (DNA): TGTGCCAGCAGTTTATTGGGGTTCTCTAATTCACCCCTCCACTTT.

The V and J genes are TRBV20-1 and TRBJ1-1; D is unresolved. The V end was cut by 3 bases, the J end by 1 base, with 12 bases between. Germline V gene lookup returns CDR1 DFQATT and CDR2 SNEGSKA (reference sequence). The CDR3 has 14 amino acids. CDR3 nucleotides: TGCAGTGCTAGTGGTGGCGGCGGGAACACTGAAGCTTTCTTT. This sequence encodes CSASGGGGNTEAFF.

The rearrangement links TRBV4-3 to TRBJ1-4; tentative D call: TRBD1 (5 bases). CDR1 and CDR2 from the germline V gene are LGHNA and YSLEER. This CDR3 region has 17 residues. V lost 0 bases to trimming and J lost 0 bases, with 11 bases between them. CDR3 amino acids: CASSQESRAATNEKLFF. As DNA, the CDR3 is TGCGCCAGCAGCCAAGAATCCAGGGCAGCAACTAATGAAAAACTGTTTTTT.

This clonotype has a handful of counts. The chain recombines TRBV28 with TRBJ1-2; D unclear. V dropped 3 bases and J dropped 1 base, with 9 bases sitting between them. The CDR3 is made up of 14 amino acids. The germline gives CDR1 MDHEN, CDR2 SYDVKM. CDR3 in DNA: TGTGCCAGCAGTTTCGTGGCCGTTAACTATGGCTACACCTTC. Encoded protein: CASSFVAVNYGYTF.

The V and J genes are TRBV15 and TRBJ2-5; perhaps TRBD1 as D (5 bases). V lost 2 bases, J lost 3 bases, and 13 bases lay in between. Germline-derived CDR1 and CDR2 are LNHNV and YYDKDF (reference sequence). The CDR3 extends over 15 amino acids. The CDR3 DNA reads TGTGCCACCAGCAGAAATCAGGGTCAAGAAGAGACCCAGTACTTC. Amino acid sequence: CATSRNQGQEETQYF.

Many counts were recorded for this clonotype. V gene TRBV7-9 combines with J gene TRBJ2-3; perhaps TRBD2 as D (6 bases). Trimming removed 3 bases at V and 5 bases at J, with 18 bases between. CDR3 length: 16 residues. In germline, CDR1 is SEHNR, CDR2 FQNEAQ (reference sequence). The CDR3 DNA follows: TGTGCCAGCAGCTTGTCCTATCGCGGGGTGGGAGATACGCAGTATTTT. Translation gives CASSLSYRGVGDTQYF. Together with reference TRBV7-9 and TRBJ2-3, the CDR3 gives the full variable domain: DTGVSQNPRHKITKRGQNVTFRCDPISEHNRLYWYRQTLGQGPEFLTYFQNEAQLEKSRLLSDRFSAERPKGSFSTLEIQRTEQGDSAMYLCASSLSYRGVGDTQYFGPGTRLTVL.

This clonotype showed up many times. Written as DNA, the CDR3 is TGTGCCAGCAGTTTTCGAGGTGGGGCTTTCTTT. Translation: CASSFRGGAFF. This rearrangement joins TRBV28 to TRBJ1-1; no clear D gene. The V gene lost 3 bases and the J gene lost 11 bases, with 10 bases spanning the gap. The CDR3 sequence is 11 residues long. The germline CDR1 and CDR2 sequences are MDHEN and SYDVKM.

This clonotype was observed a handful of times. The V and J genes are TRBV15 and TRBJ2-5; TRBD1 matches 7 bases. CDR1 and CDR2 (germline): LNHNV, YYDKDF (reference sequence). The ends lost 1 base at V and 5 bases at J; junction bases unmatched: 7. The CDR3 is 15 residues long. CDR3 protein: CATSRALTGVETQYF. CDR3 bases: TGTGCCACCAGCAGAGCGTTAACAGGGGTTGAGACCCAGTACTTC.

The chain combines TRBV7-2 with TRBJ1-4; no firm D call. The V and J ends lost 4 bases and 4 bases respectively, with 10 bases between them. The length of the CDR3 is 14 residues. Germline V CDR1 and CDR2: SGHTA, FQGNSA. CDR3 nucleotide sequence: TGTGCCAGCAGCTCGACGGCCATTAATGAAAAACTGTTTTTT. This encodes CASSSTAINEKLFF.